Sequencing of this TCR beta chain was carried out in a study of blood T cell repertoires in COVID-19. Under the authors' procedure: It was from reference gene primer amplification that nucleated cell counts were estimated. TCRdb's table, derived via immunoSEQ multiplex PCR, lists solely in-frame clones and lacks some. V and J calls and clone size follow that table, whereas D and trimming were derived from the DNA. The sample carries fewer than 300,000 clones, roughly 84% recorded once. Sequenced input: peripheral blood. The source of this sequence is a woman between 18 and 29 years old with acute or convalescent COVID-19.

The CDR3 reads CASSQAGLQAGNTIYF. Written as DNA, the CDR3 is TGTGCCAGCAGTCAGGCGGGTTTGCAGGCGGGAAACACCATATATTTT. The chain recombines TRBV2 with TRBJ1-3; D is ambiguous. Between the trimmed V and J ends, which lost 5 bases and 4 bases, there was a span of 18 bases. The V gene's germline CDR1 is SNHLY and CDR2 FYNNEI. The CDR3 loop spans 16 amino acids. The whole variable domain, remainder taken from reference TRBV2 and TRBJ1-3, is EPEVTQTPSHQVTQMGQEVILRCVPISNHLYFYWYRQILGQKVEFLVSFYNNEISEKSEIFDDQFSVERPDGSNFTLKIRSTKLEDSAMYFCASSQAGLQAGNTIYFGEGSWLTVV.